This T cell receptor beta chain came from a study of blood T cells in healthy people across ages. Whenever a sample was processed, at least 7 million PBMCs were isolated. The germline V gene has CDR1 MNHEY and CDR2 SMNVEV (reference sequence). V shed 6 bases, J shed 1 base, and the junction held 15 bases outside the gene matches. The CDR3 is made up of 19 amino acids. This clonotype has a handful of counts. With a J-beta primer mix and a sample-barcoded 5' primer, a second PCR ran 7 to 11 cycles. TCRdb fed the 5' RACE reads into MiXCR, producing one record per CDR3 protein. The table has over 300,000 distinct CDR3 sequences, approximately 51% seen once; the top ten hold under 65%.

The sample consisted of blood. The sequence came from a man in his 60s in good health. The chain couples TRBV27 to TRBJ2-7; TRBD2 matches at 13 bases. This CDR3 is CASRATGTSGILPSYEQYF. The CDR3 region has the DNA TGTGCCAGCAGGGCAACCGGGACTAGCGGGATTCTACCTTCCTACGAGCAGTACTTC.